This TCR beta chain was recovered during a study of OX40 agonist ivuxolimab in advanced cancers. About the study as a whole: The costimulatory receptor OX40 (CD134) was targeted by ivuxolimab, a fully human IgG2 agonistic monoclonal antibody. Intravenous ivuxolimab was administered to patients every 2 weeks at six dose levels: 0.01, 0.1, 0.3, 1.5, 3 and 10 mg/kg. Prior anti-PD-1, anti-PD-L1 or anti-CTLA-4 therapy was permitted, and approximately 42% of dose-escalation patients had received checkpoint inhibitors. The purpose of peripheral TCRbeta sequencing was to test whether ivuxolimab changed TCR sequence diversity and led to clonal T-cell expansion. In the dose-escalation cohort, approximately 82% of patients were male, and the mean age was 60 years with a range of roughly 20 to 85. The paper covers the monotherapy dose-escalation part of the phase I ivuxolimab trial, which included N of about 50 patients. Partial responses occurred in three dose-escalation patients, of whom one had hepatocellular carcinoma and two had cutaneous melanoma. Of the approximately 50 dose-escalation patients, hepatocellular carcinoma was present in approximately 20, melanoma in approximately 15, renal cell carcinoma in 9 and head and neck cancer in 9.

Its CDR3 holds 15 amino acids, cysteine through phenylalanine. Of the read, only the CDR3 DNA is kept; its 45 bases are in frame from base 1. Trimming removed 5 bases from V and 3 bases from J, leaving 17 bases between the germline ends. Per the germline V gene (reference sequence), SEHNR is the CDR1 and FQNEAQ is the CDR2. Genomic DNA was isolated from the sorted cells so that the TCRbeta CDR3 region could be sequenced. The immunoSEQ Assay was used to sequence the TCRbeta CDR3 regions. Sourced from immuneACCESS, this table was stored by TCRdb with only in-frame sequences that have V and J called. A share of the clones is absent; for the studies checked, an unresolved V gene accounts for under half, and the remainder has no known explanation. In all, the sample holds approximately 84,000 clones, and 80% to 90% of those were seen once. Together, the top ten hold less than 2% of the sample. As concerns this clone: Its antigen is not yet known. No quality values exist for individual bases; no much larger clone is one base distant.

Beyond this particular receptor, the publication reports: At doses of 0.1 to 3.0 mg/kg, clonal expansion of both CD4+ and CD8+ T cells in blood was seen between baseline and week 6. Partial responders in the 0.1-3.0 mg/kg groups had among the lowest normalized peripheral clonal expansion, especially among CD8+ T cells. After ivuxolimab, more expanded clones were found on average in CD8+ T cells than in CD4+ T cells. Antigen specificity was not determined for the clonally expanded peripheral T cells. Low levels of normalized T-cell clonal expansion were also seen in some patients who did not respond.

Patients with autoimmune disease history or receiving systemic immunosuppression were excluded from the trial. Peripheral blood for TCR sequencing was collected from all dose cohorts at baseline, on cycle 4 day 1, and on cycle 7 day 1. Samples came from an open-label, multicenter, first-in-human phase I dose-escalation trial of ivuxolimab. Adults with locally advanced or metastatic melanoma, renal cell, hepatocellular, or head and neck squamous cell carcinoma were enrolled in the trial. Before TCR sequencing, CD4+ T cells and CD8+ T cells were sorted from peripheral blood as separate populations. Here the chain combines TRBV7-9 and TRBJ2-7, and the D gene may be TRBD2, 7 bases matching. The source is an adult with an advanced solid tumor such as melanoma, head and neck, liver or kidney cancer. The sequenced sample was CD4+ or CD8+ T cells sorted from blood, obtained in a trial of the OX40 agonist ivuxolimab. The CDR3 region reads CASSNAAGAVYEQYF. At the DNA level, the sequence is TGTGCCAGCAGCAATGCGGCGGGGGCCGTCTACGAGCAGTACTTC.